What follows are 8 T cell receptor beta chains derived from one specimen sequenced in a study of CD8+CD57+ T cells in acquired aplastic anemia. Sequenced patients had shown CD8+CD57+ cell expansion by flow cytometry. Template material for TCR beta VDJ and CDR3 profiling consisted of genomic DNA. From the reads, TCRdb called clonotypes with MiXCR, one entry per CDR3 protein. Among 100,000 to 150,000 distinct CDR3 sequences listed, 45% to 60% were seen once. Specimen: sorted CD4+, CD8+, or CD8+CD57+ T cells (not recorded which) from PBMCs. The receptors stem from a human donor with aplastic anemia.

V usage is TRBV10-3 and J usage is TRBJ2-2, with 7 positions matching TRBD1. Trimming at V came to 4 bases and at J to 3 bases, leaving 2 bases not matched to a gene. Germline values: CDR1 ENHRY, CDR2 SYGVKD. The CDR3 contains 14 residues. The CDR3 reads CAISGQGDTGELFF. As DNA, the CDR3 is TGTGCCATCAGTGGACAGGGTGACACCGGGGAGCTGTTTTTT.

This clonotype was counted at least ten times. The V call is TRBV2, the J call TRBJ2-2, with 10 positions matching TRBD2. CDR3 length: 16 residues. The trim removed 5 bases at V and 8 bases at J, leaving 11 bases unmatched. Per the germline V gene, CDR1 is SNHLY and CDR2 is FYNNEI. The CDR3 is CASSYLAGATGGELFF. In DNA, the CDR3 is TGTGCCAGCAGTTACCTAGCGGGGGCTACCGGAGGGGAGCTGTTTTTT.

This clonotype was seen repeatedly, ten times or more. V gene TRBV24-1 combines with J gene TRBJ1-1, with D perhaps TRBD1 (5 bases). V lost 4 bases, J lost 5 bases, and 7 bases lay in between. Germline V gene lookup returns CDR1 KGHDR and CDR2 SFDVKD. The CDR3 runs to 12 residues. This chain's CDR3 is CATSDSGTEAFF. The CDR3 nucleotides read TGTGCCACCAGTGACTCAGGGACTGAAGCTTTCTTT.

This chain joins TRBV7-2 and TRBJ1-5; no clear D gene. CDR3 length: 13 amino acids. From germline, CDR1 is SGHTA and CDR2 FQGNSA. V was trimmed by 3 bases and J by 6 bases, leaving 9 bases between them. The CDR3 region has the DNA TGTGCCAGCAGCTTGACATGGGCTCAGCCCCAGCATTTT. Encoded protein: CASSLTWAQPQHF.

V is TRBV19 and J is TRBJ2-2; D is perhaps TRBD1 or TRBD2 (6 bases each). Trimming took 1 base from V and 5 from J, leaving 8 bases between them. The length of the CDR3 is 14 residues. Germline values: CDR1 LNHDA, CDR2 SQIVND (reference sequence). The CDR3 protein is CASSIVGGTGELFF. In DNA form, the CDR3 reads TGTGCCAGTAGTATAGTAGGGGGGACCGGGGAGCTGTTTTTT.

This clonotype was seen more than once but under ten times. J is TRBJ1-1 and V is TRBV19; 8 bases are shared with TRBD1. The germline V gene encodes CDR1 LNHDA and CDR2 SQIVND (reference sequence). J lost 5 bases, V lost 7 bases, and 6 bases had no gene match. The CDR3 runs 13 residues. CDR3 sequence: CASTQGAGTEAFF. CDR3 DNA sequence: TGTGCCAGTACTCAGGGGGCAGGGACTGAAGCTTTCTTT.

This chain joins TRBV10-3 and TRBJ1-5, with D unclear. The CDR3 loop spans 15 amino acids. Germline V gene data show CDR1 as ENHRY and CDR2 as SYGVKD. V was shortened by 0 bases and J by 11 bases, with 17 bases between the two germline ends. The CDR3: CAISESRAEQETQHF. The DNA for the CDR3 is TGTGCCATCAGTGAGTCGAGAGCGGAACAAGAGACCCAGCATTTT.

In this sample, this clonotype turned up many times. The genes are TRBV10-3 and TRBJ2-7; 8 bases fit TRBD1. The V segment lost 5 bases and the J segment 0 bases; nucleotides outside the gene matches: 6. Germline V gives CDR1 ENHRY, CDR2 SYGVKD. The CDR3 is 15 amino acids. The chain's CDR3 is CAISTPGQASYEQYF. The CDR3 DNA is TGTGCCATCAGTACCCCGGGACAGGCCTCCTACGAGCAGTACTTC.